This T cell receptor (beta chain) was captured by sequencing in a study of blood T cell repertoires in COVID-19 (TCRdb year 2020). Regarding the study in general: The collaborator samples originated in the United States, Italy and Spain and spanned the acute and convalescent phases of COVID-19. The material from the prospective study consisted of cDNA or gDNA derived from T cells, B-cell-depleted T cells, or PBMCs. The repertoires were released in a freely available public database intended as a resource for research on the immune response to SARS-CoV-2. Where HLA class I and class II types were available, the types were taken from metadata supplied by the sample provider, not from assay-based typing. The sample metadata nearly always contained a de-identified subject ID, COVID-19 status, age in years and sex. Deeply sampled blood TCRbeta repertoires from subjects exposed to, actively infected with, or recovered from COVID-19 were included in the dataset. Samples were obtained from the ongoing ImmuneRACE study (first 160 participants) and from over a thousand subjects provided by 6 global collaborators.

TCRbeta CDR3 regions were amplified from genomic DNA using the immunoSEQ Assay, a bias-controlled multiplex PCR. In the source study's methods: The number of nucleated cells in each sample was estimated by amplification of reference gene primers within the assay. To quantify the absolute abundance of each unique TCRbeta CDR3 rearrangement, sequence reads were collapsed and filtered. For each sample, productive Simpson clonality was calculated by taking the square root of Simpson's diversity index across productive rearrangements. TCRdb limited this immuneACCESS table to in-frame rearrangements with V and J called. A share of clones is missing; checked studies link under half to unresolved V genes, and the rest is unexplained. V, J and clone size derive from that table, while D and trimming were established from the DNA sequence. The sample table contains 120,000 or so clones; only one count was recorded for about 70% of them. Jointly, the top ten make up 2% to 2.5% of the sample.

Study-wide conclusions, independent of this receptor: Clinical and demographic metadata were provided uncurated, with the amount varying by source and participant.

From a lookup of the germline V gene, CDR1 and CDR2 are SGDLS and YYNGEE. The CDR3, cysteine through phenylalanine, is 16 amino acids long. Only the CDR3 DNA stays, 48 bases, in frame from base 1. Ends trimmed: V by 0 bases, J by 3 bases; bases unmatched to a gene: 5. The collaborating institutions used their own protocols to collect whole blood in K2EDTA tubes. For TCRbeta analysis, collaborators shipped samples as frozen whole blood, isolated PBMCs, or DNA extracted from either of those sample types. This clone was counted only a few times. It lacks a known antigen. Per-base quality was not reported, and no clone a single base away is much larger than it.

This TCR was sampled from a woman in her 70s with acute or convalescent COVID-19. The rearranged segments are TRBV9 and TRBJ2-1; 8 central bases correspond to TRBD2. Sequencing used peripheral blood. CDR3 reads: CASSVAPGGVYNEQFF. The DNA sequence is as follows: TGTGCCAGCAGCGTAGCTCCCGGGGGGGTCTACAATGAGCAGTTCTTC.